Only one count was recorded for the clone carrying this TCR beta chain. Antigen unknown. CD45RO-negative cells were positively selected for CCR7, leaving out terminally differentiated effector memory CD45RA+ cells. Per the study methods: Junction-only sequences without quality scores came from ImmunoSEQ, so filtering differed. Profiled with immunoSEQ multiplex PCR; TCRdb holds only in-frame clones, not every one. Clone size and the V and J calls come from that table; the DNA yielded D and trimming. The sample has 2 million to 2.5 million clones, 85% to 95% seen once. The sample belongs to a study of shared clonotypes between healthy human individuals. General study findings and limits: Naive subsets typically showed greater estimated richness than memory subsets. Large depth notwithstanding, sorted-subset sequencing proved incomplete by rarefaction.

Germline V gene lookup returns CDR1 MNHNY and CDR2 SVGAGI (reference sequence). The CDR3 sequence is 15 residues long. Germline trimming cut 6 bases from V and 1 base from J; bases unmatched to any gene: 6. The clonotype was recovered from a young man in good health. Some clones in this sample may be carry-over from other donors' samples. The rearrangement uses TRBV6-6 and TRBJ1-3; the match to TRBD1 covers 7 bases. Sequenced sample: naive CD8+ T cells from PBMCs. This chain's CDR3 is CASRKQGLSGNTIYF. The CDR3 DNA reads TGTGCCAGCAGAAAACAGGGGTTGTCTGGAAACACCATATATTTT.